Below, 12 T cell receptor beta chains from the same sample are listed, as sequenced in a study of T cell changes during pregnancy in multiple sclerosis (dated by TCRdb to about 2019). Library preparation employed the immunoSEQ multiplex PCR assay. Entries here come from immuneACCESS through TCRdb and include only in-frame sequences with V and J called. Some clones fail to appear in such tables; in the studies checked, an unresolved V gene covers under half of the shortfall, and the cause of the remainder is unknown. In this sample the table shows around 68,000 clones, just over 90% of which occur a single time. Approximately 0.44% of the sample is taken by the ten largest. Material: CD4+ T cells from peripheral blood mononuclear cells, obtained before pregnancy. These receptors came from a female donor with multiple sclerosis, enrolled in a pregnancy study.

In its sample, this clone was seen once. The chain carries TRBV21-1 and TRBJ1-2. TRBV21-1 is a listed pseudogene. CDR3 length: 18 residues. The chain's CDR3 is CASYDPGESLTKDYGYTF. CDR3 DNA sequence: TGTGCCAGCTACGACCCGGGGGAGTCCCTCACGAAAGACTATGGCTACACCTTC.

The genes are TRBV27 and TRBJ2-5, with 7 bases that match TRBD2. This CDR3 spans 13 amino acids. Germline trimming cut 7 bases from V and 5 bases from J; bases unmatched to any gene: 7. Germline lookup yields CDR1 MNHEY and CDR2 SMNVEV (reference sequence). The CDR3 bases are TGTGCCAGCACCCCAGCGGGACGGGAGACCCAGTACTTC. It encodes CASTPAGRETQYF.

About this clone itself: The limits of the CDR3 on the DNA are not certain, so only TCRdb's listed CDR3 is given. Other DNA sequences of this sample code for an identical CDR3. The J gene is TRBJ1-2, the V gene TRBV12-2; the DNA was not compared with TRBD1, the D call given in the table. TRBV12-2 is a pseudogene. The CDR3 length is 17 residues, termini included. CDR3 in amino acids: CASRLVARGIRWGGYTF.

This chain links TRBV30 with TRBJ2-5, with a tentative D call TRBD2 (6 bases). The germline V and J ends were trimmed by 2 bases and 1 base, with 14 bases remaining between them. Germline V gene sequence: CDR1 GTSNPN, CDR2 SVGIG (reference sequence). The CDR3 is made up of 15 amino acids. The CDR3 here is CAWSTGLQFQETQYF. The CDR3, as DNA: TGTGCCTGGAGTACGGGACTGCAATTCCAAGAGACCCAGTACTTC.

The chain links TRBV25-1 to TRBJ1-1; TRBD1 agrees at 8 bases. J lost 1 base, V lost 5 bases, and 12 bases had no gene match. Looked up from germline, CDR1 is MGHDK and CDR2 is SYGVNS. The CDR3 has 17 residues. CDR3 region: CASSTSRGRWTNTEAFF. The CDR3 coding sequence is TGTGCCAGCAGTACTTCCAGGGGGCGGTGGACGAACACTGAAGCTTTCTTT.

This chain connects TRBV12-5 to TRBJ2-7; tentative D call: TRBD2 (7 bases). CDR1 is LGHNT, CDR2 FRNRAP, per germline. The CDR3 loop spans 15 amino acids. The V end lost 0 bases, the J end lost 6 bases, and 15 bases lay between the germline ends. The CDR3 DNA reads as TGTGCTAGTGGTTTGGTAGGGGGGGGCTGGGTCGAGCAGTACTTC. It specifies CASGLVGGGWVEQYF.

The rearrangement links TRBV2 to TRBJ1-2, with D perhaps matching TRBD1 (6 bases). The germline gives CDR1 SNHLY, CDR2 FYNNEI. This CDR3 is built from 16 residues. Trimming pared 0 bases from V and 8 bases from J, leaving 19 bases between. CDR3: CASSEALLLTGYGYTF. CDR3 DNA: TGTGCCAGCAGTGAAGCGCTTCTGTTGACAGGATACGGCTACACCTTC. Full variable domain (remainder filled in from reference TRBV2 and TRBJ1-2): EPEVTQTPSHQVTQMGQEVILRCVPISNHLYFYWYRQILGQKVEFLVSFYNNEISEKSEIFDDQFSVERPDGSNFTLKIRSTKLEDSAMYFCASSEALLLTGYGYTFGSGTRLTVV.

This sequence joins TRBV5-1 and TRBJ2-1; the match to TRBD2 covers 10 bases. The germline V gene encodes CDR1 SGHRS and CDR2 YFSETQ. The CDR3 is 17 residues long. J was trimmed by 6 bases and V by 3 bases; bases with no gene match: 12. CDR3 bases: TGCGCCAGCAGCTCACGAGCCCTAGCGGGGGCTTCCAATGAGCAGTTCTTC. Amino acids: CASSSRALAGASNEQFF.

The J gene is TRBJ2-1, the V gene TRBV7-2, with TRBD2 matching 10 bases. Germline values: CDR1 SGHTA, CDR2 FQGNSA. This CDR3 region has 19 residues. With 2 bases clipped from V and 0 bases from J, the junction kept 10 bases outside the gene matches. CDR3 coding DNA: TGTGCCAGCAGCTTATATCGTCTAGCGGGAGCCACCTCCTACAATGAGCAGTTCTTC. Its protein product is CASSLYRLAGATSYNEQFF.

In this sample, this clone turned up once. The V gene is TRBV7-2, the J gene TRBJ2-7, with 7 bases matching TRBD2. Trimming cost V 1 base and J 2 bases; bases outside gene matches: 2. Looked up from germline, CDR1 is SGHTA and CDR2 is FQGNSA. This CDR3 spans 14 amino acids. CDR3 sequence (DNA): TGTGCCAGCAGCTTAGGGCGGGGGACCTACGAGCAGTACTTC. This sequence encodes CASSLGRGTYEQYF.

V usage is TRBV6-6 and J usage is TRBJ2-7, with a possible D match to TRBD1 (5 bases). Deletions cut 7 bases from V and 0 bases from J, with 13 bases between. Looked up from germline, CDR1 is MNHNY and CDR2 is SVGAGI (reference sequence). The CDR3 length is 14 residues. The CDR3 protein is CASMRTQSSYEQYF. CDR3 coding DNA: TGTGCCAGCATGCGGACACAGAGCTCCTACGAGCAGTACTTC.

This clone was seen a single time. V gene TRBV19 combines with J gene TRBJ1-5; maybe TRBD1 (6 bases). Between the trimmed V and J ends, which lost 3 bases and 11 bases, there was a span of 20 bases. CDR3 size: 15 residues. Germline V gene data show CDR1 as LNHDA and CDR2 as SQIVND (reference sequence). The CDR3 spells CASSMGDRIEGTQHF. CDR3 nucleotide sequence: TGTGCCAGTAGTATGGGCGACAGGATCGAGGGGACCCAGCATTTT.